The 20 T cell receptor beta chains given below trace back to one sample, sequenced in a study of graft-versus-host responses after intestinal transplantation. Antigens for these TCRs are unknown. The assay was immunoSEQ multiplex PCR, and TCRdb's table has in-frame clones only and misses some. The data contain about 120,000 clones, just under 95% of them seen just once; the ten biggest clones take up approximately 0.11%. The source was unstimulated CD4+ T cells sorted from spleen or lymph node cells, collected before intestinal transplant. Every receptor here comes from a human donor who received an intestinal transplant.

V gene TRBV9 combines with J gene TRBJ1-2, with D uncertain. The CDR3 runs to 15 residues. CDR1 and CDR2 (germline): SGDLS, YYNGEE. Deletions cut 0 bases from V and 0 bases from J, with 9 bases between. CDR3 DNA sequence: TGTGCCAGCAGCGTAGATCCCACCCCTAACTATGGCTACACCTTC. This gives the protein CASSVDPTPNYGYTF.

The chain joins TRBV5-4 to TRBJ2-3; TRBD2 matches 11 bases. V lost 4 bases, J lost 6 bases, and 13 bases stayed unmatched. The CDR3 runs to 17 residues. Germline CDR1 SGHNT, CDR2 YYREEE (reference sequence). The CDR3 DNA is TGTGCCAGCAGCCGTGGACTAGCGGGCGCACCAAAGGATACGCAGTATTTT. Translating gives CASSRGLAGAPKDTQYF.

As concerns this clone: The sample has other DNA sequences that encode this CDR3 too. The V gene is TRBV7-9, the J gene TRBJ2-2; D may match TRBD1 or TRBD2 (5 bases each). V was clipped by 5 bases and J by 7 bases, with 11 bases between them. CDR3 length equals 13 residues. Germline V CDR1 and CDR2: SEHNR, FQNEAQ (reference sequence). CDR3 coding DNA: TGTGCCAGCAGCCCTGGGACCCTCGGGGAGCTGTTTTTT. This gives the protein CASSPGTLGELFF.

The chain carries TRBV30 and TRBJ2-7, with D possibly matching TRBD2 (6 bases). Deletions cut 8 bases from V and 4 bases from J, with 21 bases between. The CDR3 totals 14 residues. Germline CDR1 GTSNPN, CDR2 SVGIG (reference sequence). CDR3 region: CALVSGTGVYEQYF. The CDR3 nucleotides read TGTGCCCTGGTTTCCGGTACGGGGGTGTACGAGCAGTACTTC.

The chain combines TRBV5-4 with TRBJ2-1; D might be TRBD1 (6 bases). This CDR3 has 14 amino acids. The germline gives CDR1 SGHNT, CDR2 YYREEE (reference sequence). The V end lost 4 bases, the J end lost 11 bases, and 19 bases lay between the germline ends. The CDR3 region is CASSPTGSRVKQFF. Here the CDR3 DNA reads TGTGCCAGCAGCCCCACAGGGTCTCGCGTAAAGCAGTTCTTC.

This chain links TRBV28 with TRBJ1-4, with D tentatively TRBD1 (6 bases). V lost 7 bases to trimming and J lost 10 bases, with 19 bases between them. The length of the CDR3 is 14 residues. The germline V gene has CDR1 MDHEN and CDR2 SYDVKM. Here the CDR3 DNA reads TGTGCCAGCATCAGAGAGGGGGGGCTGGGAAAACTGTTTTTT. Its translation: CASIREGGLGKLFF. The full variable domain, rest sourced from reference TRBV28 and TRBJ1-4, is DVKVTQSSRYLVKRTGEKVFLECVQDMDHENMFWYRQDPGLGLRLIYFSYDVKMKEKGDIPEGYSVSREKKERFSLILESASTNQTSMYLCASIREGGLGKLFFGSGTQLSVL.

This clone was counted a single time. Relative to the germline gene, one junction end is altered; a read error may explain this. The genes are TRBV7-7 and TRBJ2-2, with D possibly being TRBD2 (5 bases). Germline values: CDR1 SSHAT, CDR2 FNYEAQ (reference sequence). The CDR3 is 14 residues long. CDR3 in amino acids: CASSPRRDTGELFF. The CDR3 DNA reads TGTGCTAGCAGCCCTCGCCGGGATACCGGGGAGCTGTTTTTT.

This chain links TRBV9 with TRBJ1-2; tentatively, D is TRBD1 (5 bases). Germline V gene lookup returns CDR1 SGDLS and CDR2 YYNGEE. V dropped 0 bases and J dropped 4 bases, with 10 bases sitting between them. CDR3 size: 14 residues. CDR3 region: CASSVVGDAYGYTF. The CDR3 region has the DNA TGTGCCAGCAGCGTAGTTGGGGACGCCTATGGCTACACCTTC.

The V and J genes are TRBV2 and TRBJ2-1; D is possibly TRBD2 (6 bases). The germline V gene encodes CDR1 SNHLY and CDR2 FYNNEI. This CDR3 contains 16 residues. V lost 6 bases, J lost 7 bases, and 22 bases lay in between. Here the CDR3 reads CASSSIGGSRWNEQFF. The CDR3 nucleotides are TGTGCCAGCAGCTCCATTGGGGGGAGTCGGTGGAATGAGCAGTTCTTC. The variable domain in full, with the rest retrieved from reference TRBV2 and TRBJ2-1, is EPEVTQTPSHQVTQMGQEVILRCVPISNHLYFYWYRQILGQKVEFLVSFYNNEISEKSEIFDDQFSVERPDGSNFTLKIRSTKLEDSAMYFCASSSIGGSRWNEQFFGPGTRLTVL.

V usage is TRBV6-5 and J usage is TRBJ2-7; 9 bases line up with TRBD1. V lost 2 bases to trimming and J lost 7 bases; unmatched junction nucleotides: 3. The CDR3 totals 13 residues. Germline CDR1 reads MNHEY; CDR2 reads SVGAGI. The CDR3 spells CASSYRTGDEQYF. CDR3 bases: TGTGCCAGCAGTTACCGGACAGGGGATGAGCAGTACTTC.

In the case of this clone: Other DNA sequences from this sample encode an identical CDR3 as well. The V call is TRBV6-5, the J call TRBJ2-1; no reliable D call. Per the germline V gene, CDR1 is MNHEY and CDR2 is SVGAGI. This CDR3 spans 11 amino acids. Trimming pared 6 bases from V and 5 bases from J, leaving 5 bases between. In DNA, the CDR3 is TGTGCCAGCAGCCGGCACAATGAGCAGTTCTTC. Its protein is CASSRHNEQFF.

CDR3 nucleotide sequence: TGTGCCTGGGGGACAGAGGGGGAGCAGTTCTTC. Translated: CAWGTEGEQFF. V is TRBV30 and J is TRBJ2-1; 7 nucleotides agree with TRBD1. The length of the CDR3 is 11 residues. Germline CDR1 reads GTSNPN; CDR2 reads SVGIG (reference sequence). V shed 5 bases and J 10 bases; nucleotides not matched to a gene: 5.

This clone was picked up a small number of times. The chain combines TRBV5-1 with TRBJ2-1; TRBD1 aligns across 8 bases. Trimming took 3 bases from V and 13 from J; bases not matched to a gene: 3. This CDR3 comprises 11 residues. CDR1 and CDR2 (germline): SGHRS, YFSETQ. This CDR3 reads CASSSGQVQFF. CDR3 nucleotides: TGCGCCAGCAGCTCGGGACAGGTACAGTTCTTC.

The V call is TRBV9, the J call TRBJ2-7, with D perhaps TRBD2 (5 bases). Germline V gene data show CDR1 as SGDLS and CDR2 as YYNGEE. V dropped 0 bases and J dropped 2 bases, with 18 bases sitting between them. The CDR3 contains 17 residues. As DNA, the CDR3 is TGTGCCAGCAGCGTAGGAGGGCAGGCGGCCCCACCCTACGAGCAGTACTTC. Translation gives CASSVGGQAAPPYEQYF.

The rearrangement links TRBV28 to TRBJ1-5; maybe TRBD1 (5 bases). The V gene's germline CDR1 is MDHEN and CDR2 SYDVKM. The CDR3 loop spans 13 amino acids. V was pared by 6 bases and J by 5 bases, with 11 bases between. The DNA of the CDR3 is TGTGCCAGCAGGGAGGGGCATTATCAGCCCCAGCATTTT. As protein: CASREGHYQPQHF.

Only a few counts were recorded for this clone. This sequence joins TRBV5-6 and TRBJ1-5, with D possibly being TRBD1 (5 bases). CDR1 and CDR2 (germline): SGHDT, YYEEEE. V lost 0 bases, J lost 4 bases, and 14 bases lay in between. CDR3 size: 16 residues. As DNA, the CDR3 is TGTGCCAGCAGCTTGGACAGGCCGACGTTGAATCAGCCCCAGCATTTT. The encoded protein is CASSLDRPTLNQPQHF.

This clone was counted a single time. This rearrangement joins TRBV4-2 to TRBJ2-3; no firm D call. V was cut by 5 bases and J by 6 bases, with 12 bases left in between. The germline V gene has CDR1 LGHNA and CDR2 YNFKEQ. CDR3 length: 13 amino acids. CDR3 loop: CASSYRVGDTQYF. For the CDR3, the DNA is TGTGCCAGCAGCTATCGGGTCGGGGATACGCAGTATTTT.

This clone was recorded once. Additional DNA sequences in this sample encode the identical CDR3. The chain is built from TRBV9 and TRBJ2-2; D unclear. The CDR3 extends over 14 amino acids. Germline assignment: CDR1 SGDLS and CDR2 YYNGEE. V was trimmed by 0 bases and J by 8 bases, leaving 11 bases between them. This chain's CDR3 is CASSVVSSTGELFF. CDR3 bases: TGTGCCAGCAGCGTAGTGTCGAGTACTGGGGAGCTGTTTTTT.

The chain has TRBV7-9 and TRBJ2-7, with a weak D call TRBD1 (5 bases). V gave up 1 base and J gave up 5 bases, with 12 bases separating them. The CDR3 covers 14 residues. Germline CDR1 and CDR2: SEHNR and FQNEAQ (reference sequence). CDR3 sequence: CASSLEGRSDEQYF. CDR3 in DNA: TGTGCCAGCAGCTTAGAGGGGCGGTCGGACGAGCAGTACTTC.

This clone has a single count. This chain joins TRBV6-5 and TRBJ1-2; D is unclear. CDR1 and CDR2 (germline): MNHEY, SVGAGI. The CDR3 has 14 amino acids. V was shortened by 6 bases and J by 2 bases, with 13 bases between the two germline ends. CDR3 sequence: CASSRPGSNYGYTF. In DNA, the CDR3 is TGTGCCAGCAGCCGCCCAGGTTCCAACTATGGCTACACCTTC.